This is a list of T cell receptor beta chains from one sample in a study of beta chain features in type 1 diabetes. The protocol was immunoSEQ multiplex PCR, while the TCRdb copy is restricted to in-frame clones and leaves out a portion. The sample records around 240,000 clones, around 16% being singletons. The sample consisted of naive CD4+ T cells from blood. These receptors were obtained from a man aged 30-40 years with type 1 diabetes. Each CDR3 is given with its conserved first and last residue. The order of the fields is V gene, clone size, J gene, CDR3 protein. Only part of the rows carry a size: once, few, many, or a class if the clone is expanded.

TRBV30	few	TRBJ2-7	CAWNNRGTRRYVYEQYF
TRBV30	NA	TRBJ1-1	CAWSSDGNTEAFF
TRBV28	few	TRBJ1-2	CASNTRGSGYGYTF
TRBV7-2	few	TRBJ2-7	CASSASTSFRYEQYF
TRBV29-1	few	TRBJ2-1	CSCGRDRGFF
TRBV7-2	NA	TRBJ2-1	CASSLKWEQFF
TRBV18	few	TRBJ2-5	CASSPPIWGTETQYF
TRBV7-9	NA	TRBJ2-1	CASSSPSVGYNEQFF
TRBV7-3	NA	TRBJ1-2	CASSPPRGTGGGYTF
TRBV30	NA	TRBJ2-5	CAGSARPGETQYF
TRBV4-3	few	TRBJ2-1	CASSQAPLTGGEQFF
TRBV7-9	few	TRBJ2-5	CASSWGGLAPTKDF
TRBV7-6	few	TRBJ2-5	CASQPRRIQETQYF
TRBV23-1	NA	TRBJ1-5	CASGEPDQPQHF
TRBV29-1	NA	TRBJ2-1	CSVFPRGGEQFF
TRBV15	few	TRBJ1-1	CATSSQGSTEAFF
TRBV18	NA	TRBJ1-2	CASSPPPGVNYGYTF
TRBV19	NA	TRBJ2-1	CASSMDSSYNEQFF
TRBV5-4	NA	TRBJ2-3	CASSLASLSTDTQYF
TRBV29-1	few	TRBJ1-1	CSVDIGQGGFPEAFF
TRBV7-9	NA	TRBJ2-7	CASSYDRSSYEQYF
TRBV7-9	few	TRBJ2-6	CASSLAAGRSSGANVLTF
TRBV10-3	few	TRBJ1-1	CAISERSKGWQNTEAFF
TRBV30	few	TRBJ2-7	CAWSGRSYEQYF
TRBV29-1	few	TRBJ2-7	CRVRDRVLYEQYF
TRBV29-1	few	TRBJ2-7	CSVELGSSYEQYF
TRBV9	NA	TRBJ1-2	CASSVAGDNYGYTF
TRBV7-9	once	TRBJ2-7	CASPAGTGSYEQYF
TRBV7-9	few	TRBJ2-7	CASSLALAGSYEQYF
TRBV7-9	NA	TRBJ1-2	CASSPTANYGYTF
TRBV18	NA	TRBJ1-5	CASSGSNQPQHF
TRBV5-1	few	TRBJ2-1	CASTPPLAGGSNEQFF
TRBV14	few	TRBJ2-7	CASSQEQHPGQYF
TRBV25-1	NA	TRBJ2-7	CASSWGLAYEQYF
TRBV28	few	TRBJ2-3	CASRGTGKADTQYF
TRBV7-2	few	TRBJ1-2	CASSSNYGYTF
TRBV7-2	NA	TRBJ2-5	CASSQDRAQETQYF
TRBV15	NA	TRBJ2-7	CATSRDPSGRREQYF
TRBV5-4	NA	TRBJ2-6	CALGAVASGANVLTF
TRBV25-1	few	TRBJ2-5	CASSEGGTVETQYF
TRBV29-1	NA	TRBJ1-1	CSTGGTEAFF
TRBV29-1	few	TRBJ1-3	CSVASHSGNTIYF
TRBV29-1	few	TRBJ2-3	CSVRQGSYTDTQYF
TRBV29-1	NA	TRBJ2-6	CSVGDQNSGANVLTF
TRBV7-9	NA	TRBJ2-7	CASSSTFEQYF
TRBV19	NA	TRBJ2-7	CASSIGDRALRYEQYF
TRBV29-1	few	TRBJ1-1	CSAIRGENTEAFF
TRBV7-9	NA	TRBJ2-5	CASSSDSQRETQYF
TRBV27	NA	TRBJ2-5	CASSLSWRLETQYF
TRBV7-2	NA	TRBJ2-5	CASSPPGLQETQYF
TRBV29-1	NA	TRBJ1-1	CSVATDEAFF
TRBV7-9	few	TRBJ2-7	CASSLAPQGSTGQYF
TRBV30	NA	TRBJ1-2	CAWSRDYGYTF
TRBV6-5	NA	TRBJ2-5	CASSYSRMGETQYF
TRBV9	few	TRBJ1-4	CASSVAVGREEKLFF
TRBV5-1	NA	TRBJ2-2	CASSASGAENTGELFF